What follows are 13 T cell receptor beta chains derived from one specimen sequenced in a study of blood T cell repertoires in COVID-19. Repertoires were generated with immunoSEQ multiplex PCR, while TCRdb's copy carries only in-frame clones and drops some. The profile shows about 140,000 clones, approximately 80% of them singletons. The sequencing input was peripheral blood. The receptors derive from a woman aged 55-69 years with acute or convalescent COVID-19.

The chain couples TRBV6-1 to TRBJ2-2; D gene unclear. The V end lost 2 bases, the J end lost 6 bases, and 7 bases lay between the germline ends. Looked up from germline, CDR1 is MNHNS and CDR2 is SASEGT. This CDR3 comprises 13 residues. This CDR3 reads CASSEYVPGELFF. The DNA of the CDR3 is TGTGCCAGCAGTGAATATGTCCCCGGGGAGCTGTTTTTT.

The rearrangement joins TRBV10-3 to TRBJ2-5, with TRBD1 identical over 10 bases. J gave up 5 bases and V 0 bases, and 3 bases lay outside the gene matches. The CDR3 contains 15 residues. The germline CDR1 and CDR2 sequences are ENHRY and SYGVKD. The CDR3 sequence: CAISESTGGLETQYF. In DNA form, the CDR3 reads TGTGCCATCAGTGAGTCGACAGGGGGCCTGGAGACCCAGTACTTC.

The chain employs TRBV30 and TRBJ2-1; TRBD2 aligns across 14 bases. There are 19 residues in the CDR3. Germline V lookup: CDR1 GTSNPN, CDR2 SVGIG (reference sequence). After removal of 2 bases from V and 4 bases from J, the junction contained 13 bases not matched to a gene. The CDR3 reads CAWSMALGLAGVRYNEQFF. The CDR3 DNA reads TGTGCCTGGAGTATGGCCTTGGGACTAGCGGGAGTACGGTACAATGAGCAGTTCTTC.

The CDR3 sequence: CSSRDSHTEAFF. In DNA, the CDR3 is TGCAGCTCCCGGGACAGCCACACTGAAGCTTTCTTT. The gene calls are TRBV29-1 and TRBJ1-1, with 7 bases fitting TRBD1. Germline CDR1 is SQVTM and CDR2 is ANQGSEA. Germline trimming cut 8 bases from V and 3 bases from J; bases unmatched to any gene: 6. This CDR3 has 12 residues.

V is TRBV5-4 and J is TRBJ2-7; D may be TRBD2 (5 bases). The CDR3 is 13 residues long. Per germline, CDR1 SGHNT and CDR2 YYREEE (reference sequence). Trimming stripped 3 bases from V and 3 bases from J, with 10 bases between. The CDR3 protein is CASSSSLYYEQYF. In DNA form, the CDR3 reads TGTGCCAGCAGCTCTAGCTTATACTACGAGCAGTACTTC.

This chain joins TRBV5-1 and TRBJ1-1; D not certain. This CDR3 is built from 13 residues. Deletions cut 4 bases from V and 4 bases from J, with 11 bases between. The germline gives CDR1 SGHRS, CDR2 YFSETQ. This CDR3 reads CASSLGGSTEAFF. CDR3 coding DNA: TGCGCCAGCAGCCTGGGTGGGAGCACTGAAGCTTTCTTT. Supplemented by reference TRBV5-1 and TRBJ1-1, the full variable domain reads KAGVTQTPRYLIKTRGQQVTLSCSPISGHRSVSWYQQTPGQGLQFLFEYFSETQRNKGNFPGRFSGRQFSNSRSEMNVSTLELGDSALYLCASSLGGSTEAFFGQGTRLTVV.

The chain couples TRBV6-1 to TRBJ2-7; tentatively, D is TRBD2 (7 bases). The germline gives CDR1 MNHNS, CDR2 SASEGT. V was pared by 1 base and J by 4 bases, with 14 bases between. CDR3 length: 15 amino acids. The CDR3 sequence: CASSEGGGRTYEQYF. CDR3 sequence (DNA): TGTGCCAGCAGTGAAGGGGGGGGCAGGACATACGAGCAGTACTTC.

The chain has TRBV5-1 and TRBJ1-4; no clear D gene. Germline V gene lookup returns CDR1 SGHRS and CDR2 YFSETQ. This CDR3 is 15 amino acids long. Trimming took 1 base from V and 1 from J, leaving 8 bases between them. CDR3 residues: CASSLNGRTNEKLFF. CDR3 sequence (DNA): TGCGCCAGCAGCTTGAACGGGAGAACTAATGAAAAACTGTTTTTT.

J is TRBJ2-1 and V is TRBV5-4; a weak D match, TRBD1 (6 bases). Germline V gene lookup returns CDR1 SGHNT and CDR2 YYREEE (reference sequence). CDR3 size: 15 residues. V was pared by 4 bases and J by 3 bases, with 14 bases between. Here the CDR3 DNA reads TGTGCCAGCAGCCCCGGACAGAATAACTACAATGAGCAGTTCTTC. This translates into CASSPGQNNYNEQFF.

This chain links TRBV19 with TRBJ1-3, with 7 bases fitting TRBD1. This CDR3 spans 12 amino acids. J was trimmed by 4 bases and V by 7 bases; bases with no gene match: 1. Germline V gene lookup returns CDR1 LNHDA and CDR2 SQIVND (reference sequence). The CDR3 is CASMTGGNTIYF. Written as DNA, the CDR3 is TGTGCCAGTATGACAGGGGGAAACACCATATATTTT.

This chain joins TRBV27 and TRBJ1-4; D gene unclear. The germline V gene encodes CDR1 MNHEY and CDR2 SMNVEV (reference sequence). The length of the CDR3 is 17 residues. Trimming cost V 0 bases and J 1 base, with 12 bases left between them. CDR3 sequence (DNA): TGTGCCAGCAGTTTATCCACAGTGTTAGGAACTAATGAAAAACTGTTTTTT. Its translation is CASSLSTVLGTNEKLFF.

The chain links TRBV2 to TRBJ2-7; TRBD2 aligns across 10 bases. CDR3 length equals 16 residues. J was trimmed by 2 bases and V by 0 bases; bases with no gene match: 4. CDR1 SNHLY and CDR2 FYNNEI come from the germline V gene. CDR3 sequence (DNA): TGTGCCAGCAGTGAAGCCGGGACTAGCGTAACCTACGAGCAGTACTTC. Amino acids: CASSEAGTSVTYEQYF.

The V gene is TRBV6-1, the J gene TRBJ2-7; D remains ambiguous. Germline CDR1 MNHNS, CDR2 SASEGT. The CDR3 has 13 amino acids. Trimming took 1 base from V and 3 from J, leaving 7 bases between them. The CDR3: CASSEEPSYEQYF. The CDR3 DNA sequence: TGTGCCAGCAGTGAAGAACCCAGCTACGAGCAGTACTTC.